Listed here is a single T cell receptor beta chain. This sample is part of a study of T-cell reconstitution after alpha-beta-depleted transplantation in children. Unique molecular identifiers were used to barcode this TCRbeta library. MiXCR was run by TCRdb on the PCR reads, yielding one entry per CDR3 protein. The data hold hundreds of thousands of distinct CDR3 sequences, with about 33% observed a single time. Germline V CDR1 and CDR2: DFQATT, SNEGSKA (reference sequence). This CDR3 spans 14 amino acids. Trimming removed 5 bases at V and 0 bases at J, with 12 bases between. This specimen consisted of PBMCs from the stem cell graft donor, obtained from the stem cell graft. This receptor was taken from a human donor who donated a stem cell graft to a child with aplastic anemia. V and J are TRBV20-1 and TRBJ2-3, with D maybe TRBD2 (6 bases). The CDR3 here is CSAAGTPSTDTQYF. CDR3 coding DNA: TGCAGTGCTGCGGGGACCCCTAGCACAGATACGCAGTATTTT.